The 5 T cell receptor beta chains below come from one sample, sequenced in a study of T-cell memory formation after mild COVID-19 (dated by TCRdb to the early 2020s). The library was prepared using 5' RACE. The instrument given in TCRdb is Illumina NovaSeq 6000. In-frame beta chains were kept once TCRdb had trimmed the public reads at Q25 with fastp and called clones with MiXCR. Each CDR3 protein gets just one entry, which takes the most common genes and DNA from the rows behind it. This sample holds 110,000 to 150,000 distinct CDR3 sequences; around 15% were observed only once. The ten top clones hold less than 30% of the sample. The sequencing input was PBMCs or a T cell subset sorted from them (not recorded which). These receptor sequences come from an adult woman who had mild COVID-19 (a few samples of this study predate the infection). The sample titles of this study are shuffled in the database, so cell type and time point are left out; the donor was told from shared clones.

The rearrangement links TRBV19 to TRBJ2-7, with D tentatively TRBD1 or TRBD2 (5 bases each). The CDR3 extends over 12 amino acids. V gave up 3 bases and J gave up 3 bases, with 6 bases separating them. The germline gives CDR1 LNHDA, CDR2 SQIVND (reference sequence). CDR3 DNA: TGTGCCAGTAGTATTGGGGGCTACGAGCAGTACTTC. It codes for CASSIGGYEQYF.

Only a few counts were recorded for this clonotype. The chain combines TRBV9 with TRBJ1-1; tentative D call: TRBD1 (5 bases). CDR1 and CDR2 (germline): SGDLS, YYNGEE. CDR3 length: 15 residues. The V end lost 4 bases, the J end lost 3 bases, and 16 bases lay between the germline ends. CDR3 residues: CASSPFKGGDTEAFF. CDR3 sequence (DNA): TGTGCCAGCAGCCCCTTCAAGGGAGGGGACACTGAAGCTTTCTTT.

This rearrangement joins TRBV5-5 to TRBJ2-7; 8 bases map to TRBD1. The CDR3 is made up of 13 amino acids. Germline-derived CDR1 and CDR2 are SGHKS and YYEKEE (reference sequence). After removal of 4 bases from V and 6 bases from J, the junction contained 6 bases not matched to a gene. CDR3 sequence (DNA): TGTGCCAGCAGCAGAACGACAGGGGTCGAGCAGTACTTC. Protein: CASSRTTGVEQYF.

This clonotype was counted only a few times. V usage is TRBV4-1 and J usage is TRBJ1-4; D unresolved. Germline V gene lookup returns CDR1 MGHRA and CDR2 YSYEKL. This CDR3 is 14 amino acids long. V lost 1 base and J lost 5, with 8 bases in between. CDR3 sequence reads: CASSQGQSNEKLFF. Here the CDR3 DNA reads TGCGCCAGCAGCCAAGGGCAGTCGAATGAAAAACTGTTTTTT.

This clonotype occurred many times. This rearrangement joins TRBV6-5 to TRBJ2-1; D is perhaps TRBD2 (5 bases). The germline CDR1 and CDR2 sequences are MNHEY and SVGAGI. CDR3 length: 15 amino acids. V was cut by 5 bases and J by 0 bases, with 11 bases left in between. The CDR3 sequence is CASSAGLSSYNEQFF. DNA for the CDR3: TGTGCCAGCAGTGCGGGCCTTAGCTCCTACAATGAGCAGTTCTTC.